Detailed here is one TCR beta chain. A much larger clone differs by one base, so this may be a read error. The source of the sample is a study of blood T cell repertoires in COVID-19. Study details: From the United States, Italy and Spain came samples of acute and convalescent COVID-19. Nucleic acid was either cDNA or gDNA, and it came from T cells, B-cell-depleted T cells, or PBMCs.

Original handling: Amplifying reference gene primers gave estimates of nucleated cell counts. Assay used: immunoSEQ multiplex PCR; TCRdb lists only in-frame clones, some missing. V and J calls and clone size are given by that table; D and trimming were obtained from the DNA. Of some 120,000 clones listed, approximately 74% were seen once; the top ten hold 6%. Those enrolled in Seattle joined during active infection and were followed longitudinally afterward. Germline V CDR1 and CDR2: SGHAT, FQNNGV. The CDR3 length is 14 residues. This sequence joins TRBV11-2 and TRBJ2-1; TRBD2 matches at 8 bases. Specimen: peripheral blood. This TCR came from an elderly man with COVID-19, enrolled during active disease. The CDR3 spells CASGLREGHHEQFF. The CDR3, as DNA: TGTGCCAGCGGCTTACGGGAGGGGCACCATGAGCAGTTCTTC.